These 24 T cell receptor beta chains were sequenced from one sample in a study of blood T cell repertoires in COVID-19. Profiling relied on immunoSEQ multiplex PCR, and the TCRdb table lists in-frame clones only, not all of them. Among over 100,000 clones, 70% to 90% were seen once, and the ten largest hold around 2%. The sequenced sample consisted of peripheral blood. All receptors derive from a man aged 50 or older with active COVID-19.

V is TRBV5-6 and J is TRBJ1-2; no reliable D call. The CDR3 extends over 14 amino acids. Trimming stripped 4 bases from V and 4 bases from J, with 14 bases between. CDR1 SGHDT and CDR2 YYEEEE come from the germline V gene. CDR3 DNA sequence: TGTGCCAGCAGCAGACCCTCGTCGGGCTATGGCTACACCTTC. This sequence encodes CASSRPSSGYGYTF. The full variable domain, with the rest looked up from reference TRBV5-6 and TRBJ1-2, is DAGVTQSPTHLIKTRGQQVTLRCSPKSGHDTVSWYQQALGQGPQFIFQYYEEEERQRGNFPDRFSGHQFPNYSSELNVNALLLGDSALYLCASSRPSSGYGYTFGSGTRLTVV.

The V gene is TRBV2, the J gene TRBJ2-1; 11 nucleotides line up with TRBD2. Germline loops: CDR1 SNHLY, CDR2 FYNNEI. This CDR3 spans 15 amino acids. Unmatched junction bases numbered 9, after V lost 6 bases and J lost 8 bases. CDR3 nucleotide sequence: TGTGCCAGCAGGACTAGCGGGGCCTTGTCCCATGAGCAGTTCTTC. Amino acids: CASRTSGALSHEQFF.

The chain is built from TRBV7-2 and TRBJ1-2; 7 bases fit TRBD1. Germline V lookup: CDR1 SGHTA, CDR2 FQGNSA. The CDR3 is made up of 13 amino acids. The V segment lost 1 base and the J segment 8 bases; nucleotides outside the gene matches: 4. Here the CDR3 DNA reads TGTGCCAGCAGCTTAGTAGGGGGCGGGGGCTACACCTTC. This translates into CASSLVGGGGYTF.

V usage is TRBV4-1 and J usage is TRBJ2-3; 9 bases align to TRBD1. Germline CDR1 MGHRA, CDR2 YSYEKL. V lost 4 bases, J lost 5 bases, and 10 bases stayed unmatched. This CDR3 contains 16 residues. Here the CDR3 reads CASSLRTGGAGDTQYF. The CDR3 DNA reads TGCGCCAGCAGCCTCCGAACAGGGGGCGCGGGAGATACGCAGTATTTT.

This chain joins TRBV7-2 and TRBJ2-7; possible D gene TRBD2, 6 bases. The CDR3 length is 15 residues. Trimming pared 4 bases from V and 4 bases from J, leaving 17 bases between. CDR1 is SGHTA and CDR2 is FQGNSA in the germline V gene. The CDR3 is CASSSTSNGLYEQYF. CDR3 nucleotide sequence: TGTGCCAGCAGCTCGACTAGTAACGGTTTGTACGAGCAGTACTTC.

The gene calls are TRBV3-1 (or the pseudogene TRBV3-2) and TRBJ1-3, with 9 bases lining up with TRBD1. Trimming at V came to 4 bases and at J to 3 bases, leaving 7 bases not matched to a gene. The CDR3 runs 16 residues. The germline V gene has CDR1 LGHDT and CDR2 YNNKEL (reference sequence). Here the CDR3 DNA reads TGTGCCAGCAGCCGAAAACAGGGGGCGGGTGGAAACACCATATATTTT. Amino acid sequence: CASSRKQGAGGNTIYF.

This clone was seen once. Here the CDR3 DNA reads TGTGCCAGCAGAACAGGGGCGACCTCCTACAATGAGCAGTTCTTC. This encodes CASRTGATSYNEQFF. The V gene is TRBV6-5, the J gene TRBJ2-1; TRBD1 aligns across 7 bases. J was trimmed by 0 bases and V by 6 bases; bases with no gene match: 5. This CDR3 has 15 residues. CDR1 is MNHEY, CDR2 SVGAGI, per germline.

This clone was found once. The chain has TRBV4-3 and TRBJ1-2; D gene unclear. Trimming took off 0 bases at V and 3 bases at J, with 5 bases between the two ends. Germline values: CDR1 LGHNA, CDR2 YSLEER. The CDR3 has 13 amino acids. The CDR3 protein is CASSQDIHYGYTF. As DNA, the CDR3 is TGCGCCAGCAGCCAAGACATCCACTATGGCTACACCTTC.

The CDR3 DNA reads TGTGCCAGCAGCACGGGCACCGGGACTAGCCCCTACGAGCAGTACTTC. Its translation is CASSTGTGTSPYEQYF. V gene TRBV11-1 combines with J gene TRBJ2-7; TRBD2 agrees at 9 bases. CDR3 length: 16 amino acids. Germline CDR1 is SGHAT and CDR2 is FQDESV (reference sequence). Unmatched junction bases numbered 10, after V lost 5 bases and J lost 2 bases.

The chain recombines TRBV15 with TRBJ2-1, with 9 positions matching TRBD1. The CDR3 covers 16 residues. The germline gives CDR1 LNHNV, CDR2 YYDKDF (reference sequence). The ends lost 0 bases at V and 6 bases at J; junction bases unmatched: 6. This CDR3 reads CATSRDLGTGRNEQFF. For the CDR3, the DNA is TGTGCCACCAGCAGAGACCTGGGGACAGGGCGCAATGAGCAGTTCTTC.

The genes are TRBV3-1 (or the pseudogene TRBV3-2) and TRBJ2-5; TRBD2 is a possible D gene (7 bases). Germline CDR1 and CDR2: LGHDT and YNNKEL (reference sequence). The V end was cut by 1 base, the J end by 1 base, with 10 bases between. This CDR3 is built from 15 residues. CDR3 region: CASSQGGGVQETQYF. CDR3 DNA: TGTGCCAGCAGCCAAGGAGGGGGGGTCCAAGAGACCCAGTACTTC.

In this sample, this clone turned up once. V gene TRBV7-9 combines with J gene TRBJ1-2, with D perhaps matching TRBD1 (5 bases). Trimming stripped 5 bases from V and 6 bases from J, with 13 bases between. Germline V gene sequence: CDR1 SEHNR, CDR2 FQNEAQ (reference sequence). The CDR3 contains 13 residues. DNA of the CDR3: TGTGCCAGCAGCCCAGGACACCTCGATGGCTACACCTTC. Encoded protein: CASSPGHLDGYTF.

The chain links TRBV19 to TRBJ1-5; D unresolved. This CDR3 comprises 12 residues. From germline, CDR1 is LNHDA and CDR2 SQIVND (reference sequence). The V end was cut by 6 bases, the J end by 9 bases, with 12 bases between. The CDR3 sequence: CASRARLGPQHF. The CDR3 region has the DNA TGTGCCAGTAGGGCCCGACTTGGGCCCCAGCATTTT.

The J gene is TRBJ2-2, the V gene TRBV30; 8 bases are a match to TRBD2. Trimming removed 3 bases from V and 3 bases from J; junction bases left unmatched: 6. Germline-derived CDR1 and CDR2 are GTSNPN and SVGIG (reference sequence). CDR3 length equals 15 residues. CDR3 residues: CAWRTRGGDTGELFF. The CDR3 DNA reads TGTGCCTGGAGGACCCGGGGGGGGGACACCGGGGAGCTGTTTTTT.

The rearrangement joins TRBV18 to TRBJ2-7; TRBD2 is a possible D gene (5 bases). Germline V gene sequence: CDR1 KGHSH, CDR2 LQKENI. There are 13 residues in the CDR3. V dropped 5 bases and J dropped 1 base, with 9 bases sitting between them. Here the CDR3 reads CASSIWRSYEQYF. CDR3 DNA sequence: TGTGCCAGCTCAATTTGGAGGTCCTACGAGCAGTACTTC.

V gene TRBV29-1 combines with J gene TRBJ1-2; D perhaps matches TRBD1 (6 bases). The germline CDR1 and CDR2 sequences are SQVTM and ANQGSEA. The V end lost 4 bases, the J end lost 9 bases, and 18 bases lay between the germline ends. This CDR3 comprises 13 residues. CDR3 DNA sequence: TGCAGCGTTGCTGGACAGCTCCGTTCCCGCTACACCTTC. Protein product: CSVAGQLRSRYTF.

This chain connects TRBV4-2 to TRBJ2-1; 14 bases line up with TRBD2. The CDR3 consists of 15 residues. CDR1 LGHNA and CDR2 YNFKEQ come from the germline V gene. The trim removed 7 bases at V and 8 bases at J, leaving 7 bases unmatched. The CDR3 spells CASMTSGGGQYEQFF. The CDR3 DNA reads TGTGCCAGCATGACTAGCGGGGGGGGACAGTATGAGCAGTTCTTC.

The chain combines TRBV7-2 with TRBJ2-3, with 7 bases lining up with TRBD1. In germline, CDR1 is SGHTA, CDR2 FQGNSA. The J segment lost 4 bases and the V segment lost 5 bases, leaving 9 bases of the junction unmatched. The CDR3 loop spans 15 amino acids. The CDR3 here is CASSLGTVSPDTQYF. The CDR3 nucleotides read TGTGCCAGCAGCCTAGGGACAGTATCCCCAGATACGCAGTATTTT. The entire variable domain, with the rest obtained from reference TRBV7-2 and TRBJ2-3, is as follows: GAGVSQSPSNKVTEKGKDVELRCDPISGHTALYWYRQSLGQGLEFLIYFQGNSAPDKSGLPSDRFSAERTGGSVSTLTIQRTQQEDSAVYLCASSLGTVSPDTQYFGPGTRLTVL.

This rearrangement joins TRBV7-9 to TRBJ2-4, with 7 nucleotides matching TRBD1. The CDR3 is 15 residues long. V was pared by 3 bases and J by 6 bases, with 8 bases of the junction left unmatched. Germline CDR1 reads SEHNR; CDR2 reads FQNEAQ (reference sequence). The CDR3 is CASSFLRDRINIQYF. CDR3 coding DNA: TGTGCCAGCAGCTTCCTCCGGGACAGAATAAACATTCAGTACTTC. The full variable domain, completed using reference TRBV7-9 and TRBJ2-4, is DTGVSQNPRHKITKRGQNVTFRCDPISEHNRLYWYRQTLGQGPEFLTYFQNEAQLEKSRLLSDRFSAERPKGSFSTLEIQRTEQGDSAMYLCASSFLRDRINIQYFGAGTRLSVL.

The genes are TRBV6-5 and TRBJ1-2; D call uncertain. The CDR3 has 14 amino acids. The germline V gene has CDR1 MNHEY and CDR2 SVGAGI. V was trimmed by 0 bases and J by 5 bases, leaving 10 bases between them. The CDR3 sequence is CASSYSPELYGYTF. In DNA form, the CDR3 reads TGTGCCAGCAGTTACTCCCCGGAGCTTTATGGCTACACCTTC.

This chain joins TRBV6-5 and TRBJ2-5, with 8 positions matching TRBD2. The length of the CDR3 is 14 residues. Germline CDR1 reads MNHEY; CDR2 reads SVGAGI. Unmatched junction bases numbered 5, after V lost 6 bases and J lost 2 bases. In DNA form, the CDR3 reads TGTGCCAGCAGCGTTCCGGGGGGGCAAGAGACCCAGTACTTC. This sequence encodes CASSVPGGQETQYF.

The chain recombines TRBV30 with TRBJ1-2; 10 bases are a match to TRBD1. The CDR3 loop spans 13 amino acids. V gave up 4 bases and J gave up 7 bases; unmatched junction bases: 6. Germline V gene data show CDR1 as GTSNPN and CDR2 as SVGIG (reference sequence). The CDR3 reads CAWTDRGLVGYTF. Written as DNA, the CDR3 is TGTGCCTGGACCGACAGGGGGCTGGTTGGCTACACCTTC. The full variable domain, in which reference TRBV30 and TRBJ1-2 provide the parts outside the CDR3, is SQTIHQWPATLVQPVGSPLSLECTVEGTSNPNLYWYRQAAGRGLQLLFYSVGIGQISSEVPQNLSASRPQDRQFILSSKKLLLSDSGFYLCAWTDRGLVGYTFGSGTRLTVV.

The chain employs TRBV12-3 or TRBV12-4 and TRBJ2-6; a possible D gene is TRBD2 (5 bases). This CDR3 has 11 amino acids. V was shortened by 1 base and J by 13 bases, with 5 bases between the two germline ends. CDR3 amino acids: CASSLGGVLTF. DNA for the CDR3: TGTGCCAGCAGTTTAGGAGGGGTCCTGACTTTC.

V and J are TRBV7-7 and TRBJ2-2; weak D call: TRBD2 (5 bases). The CDR3 sequence is 14 residues long. Germline assignment: CDR1 SSHAT and CDR2 FNYEAQ (reference sequence). V was pared by 5 bases and J by 8 bases, with 15 bases between. The CDR3 here is CASSTRPEAGELFF. The CDR3 region has the DNA TGTGCCAGCAGCACTAGGCCGGAGGCAGGGGAGCTGTTTTTT.